Here is one T cell receptor (beta chain) with its context. What it binds is not known. These data are taken from a study of shared clonotypes between healthy human individuals. At the level of the study: Three CD4 naive, three CD4 memory, two CD8 naive and one CD8 memory plate were used per donor.

TCRdb's copy holds only in-frame clones and misses some; the assay was immunoSEQ multiplex PCR. The data hold 1,500,000 or so clones, with just under 99% observed a single time. V was cut by 7 bases and J by 5 bases, with 15 bases left in between. The CDR3 loop spans 14 amino acids. Germline CDR1 reads SGDLS; CDR2 reads YYNGEE. CD4+ cells underwent separation, giving CD45RA+ naive and CD45RA-negative memory subsets. Findings of the study overall: The study found lower generation probabilities in non-shared clonotypes than in those shared by all four donors.

The V call is TRBV9, the J call TRBJ2-2; D possibly corresponds to TRBD1 (5 bases). This receptor was taken from a man in his thirties or forties in good health. The specimen sequenced was naive CD4+ T cells sorted from blood. Subset meaning: CD45RA+ positively selected. The CDR3 nucleotides read TGTGCCAGCGGTCCAGTCCAGGGTACCGGGGAGCTGTTTTTT. Its translation is CASGPVQGTGELFF.